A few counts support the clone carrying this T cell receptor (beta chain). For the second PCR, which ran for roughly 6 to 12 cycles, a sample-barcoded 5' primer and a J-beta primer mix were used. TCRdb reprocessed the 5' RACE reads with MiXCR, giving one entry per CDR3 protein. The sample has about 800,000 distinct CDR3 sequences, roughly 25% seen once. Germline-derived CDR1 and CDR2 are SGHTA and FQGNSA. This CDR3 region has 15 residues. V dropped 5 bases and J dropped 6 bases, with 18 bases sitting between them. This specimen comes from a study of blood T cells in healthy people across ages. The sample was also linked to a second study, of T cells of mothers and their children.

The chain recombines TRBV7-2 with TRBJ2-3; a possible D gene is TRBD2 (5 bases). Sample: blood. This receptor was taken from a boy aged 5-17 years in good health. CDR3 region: CASSSLGRWEDTQYF. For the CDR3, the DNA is TGTGCCAGCAGCAGCCTTGGCAGGTGGGAGGATACGCAGTATTTT.